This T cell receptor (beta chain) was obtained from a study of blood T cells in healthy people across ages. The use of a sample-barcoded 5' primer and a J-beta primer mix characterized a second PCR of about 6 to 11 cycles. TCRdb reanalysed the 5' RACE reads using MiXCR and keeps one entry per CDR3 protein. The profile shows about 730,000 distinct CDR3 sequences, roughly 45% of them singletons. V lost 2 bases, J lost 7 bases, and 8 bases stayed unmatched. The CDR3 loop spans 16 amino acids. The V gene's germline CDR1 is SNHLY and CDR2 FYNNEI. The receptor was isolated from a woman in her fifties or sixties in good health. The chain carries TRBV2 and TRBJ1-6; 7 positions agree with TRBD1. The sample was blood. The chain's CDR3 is CASSERGGGRNSPLHF. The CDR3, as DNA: TGTGCCAGCAGTGAAAGAGGAGGGGGCAGGAATTCACCCCTCCACTTT.